This T cell receptor beta chain originates from a study of T cell responses to AZD1222 COVID-19 vaccine. Sequencing was performed with immunoSEQ multiplex PCR; in TCRdb, only in-frame clones are kept and a portion is missing. The table shows tens of thousands of clones, with 92% occurring only once. Germline-derived CDR1 and CDR2 are SGHTA and FQGNSA. V was clipped by 5 bases and J by 4 bases, with 20 bases between them. CDR3 length equals 16 residues. Study-level results: AZD1222 recipients seropositive at baseline numbered only six or seven. Sampling that yielded the repertoires occurred only after the peak T cell response.

About this clone: The target antigen is unknown.

The J gene is TRBJ1-2, the V gene TRBV7-2; D is possibly TRBD1 (6 bases). The sequence came from an adult who received the AZD1222 COVID-19 vaccine. Sequencing was performed on peripheral blood, taken 28 days after the second AZD1222 dose. The CDR3 sequence: CASSPRSGGGSYGYTF. Written as DNA, the CDR3 is TGTGCCAGCAGCCCCCGGTCTGGGGGCGGGAGCTATGGCTACACCTTC. The full variable domain, in which reference TRBV7-2 and TRBJ1-2 provide the parts outside the CDR3, is GAGVSQSPSNKVTEKGKDVELRCDPISGHTALYWYRQSLGQGLEFLIYFQGNSAPDKSGLPSDRFSAERTGGSVSTLTIQRTQQEDSAVYLCASSPRSGGGSYGYTFGSGTRLTVV.